This T cell receptor beta chain stems from a study of T cell changes during pregnancy in multiple sclerosis. Measured with immunoSEQ multiplex PCR; TCRdb has only the in-frame clones, and not every one. The table has around 80,000 clones, 92% seen once. The TCR comes from a female donor with multiple sclerosis, enrolled in a pregnancy study. The source material was peripheral blood, sampled before pregnancy.

The CDR3 coding sequence is TGTGCCAGCAGTTGGAGACAGGGGTATGAGCAGTTCTTC. It specifies CASSWRQGYEQFF. The J gene is TRBJ2-1, the V gene TRBV27; TRBD1 matches at 8 bases. This CDR3 region has 13 residues. CDR1 is MNHEY, CDR2 SMNVEV, per germline (reference sequence). The V segment lost 4 bases and the J segment 8 bases; nucleotides outside the gene matches: 4.